At least ten counts were recorded for the clone carrying this T cell receptor (beta chain). Its antigen is unidentified. These data originate in a study of Graves' ophthalmopathy and Graves' hyperthyroidism. Findings and limits, study-wide: Ophthalmopathy was separated from stable hyperthyroidism by a 13-signature model with 87.88% sensitivity and approximately 81% specificity. With a specificity of roughly 72% and a sensitivity of over 65%, the model predicted ophthalmopathy progression. The blood repertoire also included most expanded thyroid clonotypes above 0.001 frequency.

V dropped 3 bases and J dropped 4 bases, with 9 bases sitting between them. Germline V lookup: CDR1 SGHTA, CDR2 FQGNSA. This CDR3 is 13 amino acids long. RNA transcripts served as template for amplifying TCR beta CDR3 sequences. Scientists carried out first-round RT-PCR using HTBI primers and then a second-round multiplex PCR. TCRdb ran MiXCR on the multiplex PCR reads and lists one entry per CDR3 protein. The profile covers approximately 700,000 distinct CDR3 sequences, with 40% appearing a single time and 44% taken by the ten largest. The TCR originated in an adult man with Graves' ophthalmopathy. V is TRBV7-2 and J is TRBJ1-1, with D perhaps matching TRBD1 (6 bases). Sample: peripheral blood. This CDR3 reads CASSLFRGTEAFF. The CDR3 region has the DNA TGTGCCAGCAGCTTGTTCAGGGGCACTGAAGCTTTCTTT.